The T cell receptor beta chain under discussion was sequenced for a study of blood T cell repertoires in COVID-19. At the level of the study: Italy, Spain and the United States were the sources of the convalescent and acute COVID-19 samples. In each case, the material was cDNA or gDNA derived from T cells, B-cell-depleted T cells, or PBMCs.

The authors' processing: For nucleated cells, counts were estimated from reference gene primer amplification. Only in-frame clones appear in the TCRdb table, and some are missing; sequencing was by immunoSEQ multiplex PCR. V and J calls and clone size are as listed in that table; D and trimming were resolved from the DNA. The table includes fewer than 120,000 clones, 88% detected once. The CDR3 runs to 15 residues. Trimming shortened V by 0 bases and J by 1 base, and 9 bases separated the two germline ends. Germline-derived CDR1 and CDR2 are SEHNR and FQNEAQ (reference sequence). The chain uses TRBV7-9 and TRBJ1-1; D gene ambiguous. The sample comprised peripheral blood. This clonotype was sampled from a woman aged 50 to 60 with acute or convalescent COVID-19. CDR3 DNA sequence: TGTGCCAGCAGCTTAGCGTCCCAGGCGAACACTGAAGCTTTCTTT. Its translation: CASSLASQANTEAFF.